These 16 T cell receptor beta chains were all obtained from the same sample, sequenced in a study of T cells in Graves' hyperthyroidism and ophthalmopathy (dated by TCRdb to between 2018 and 2021). Libraries came from multiplex PCR. The listed sequencing device is Illumina HiSeq 2000. The TCR beta CDR3 regions were amplified from the RNA transcripts. The first round of RT-PCR for the TCR CDR3 was performed with the HTBI primer set and the Qiagen OneStep RT-PCR kit. TCRdb's own reprocessing of the public reads used fastp at Q25 and MiXCR and kept productive beta chains. Identical CDR3 protein sequences are pooled into one entry, listed with their most common genes and DNA. For this sample there are more than 300,000 distinct CDR3 sequences; approximately 17% appear just once. Clones ranked in the top ten supply approximately 33% of the sample. The source material was blood. These receptors came from a woman aged 25 to 39 with Graves' hyperthyroidism that later progressed to Graves' ophthalmopathy.

This clonotype was seen repeatedly, ten times or more. J is TRBJ1-4 and V is TRBV27; no reliable D call. From germline, CDR1 is MNHEY and CDR2 SMNVEV (reference sequence). V lost 6 bases, J lost 6 bases, and 14 bases lay in between. CDR3 length equals 14 residues. The CDR3 nucleotides read TGTGCCAGCAGGCCCCCGTGGAGTTATGAAAAACTGTTTTTT. It encodes CASRPPWSYEKLFF.

This clonotype has at least ten counts. This chain links TRBV6-1 with TRBJ2-1; tentative D call: TRBD2 (7 bases). This CDR3 is 19 amino acids long. Germline assignment: CDR1 MNHNS and CDR2 SASEGT. Trimming cost V 1 base and J 2 bases, with 21 bases left between them. The CDR3 DNA reads as TGTGCCAGCAGTGAAGTCGTGGCGGGGGCAGGGCAGACCTACAATGAGCAGTTCTTC. It yields the protein CASSEVVAGAGQTYNEQFF.

This clonotype was detected many times. The CDR3 coding sequence is TGCGCCAGCAGCTTGGATACAGGGCTTAATTCACCCCTCCACTTT. Protein: CASSLDTGLNSPLHF. The chain uses TRBV5-1 and TRBJ1-6, with D maybe TRBD1 (6 bases). The CDR3 is 15 amino acids. CDR1 SGHRS and CDR2 YFSETQ come from the germline V gene. Trimming removed 0 bases from V and 6 bases from J, with 10 bases in between.

There are many counts of this clonotype. This sequence joins TRBV29-1 and TRBJ2-3, with 7 bases aligning to TRBD1. Germline lookup yields CDR1 SQVTM and CDR2 ANQGSEA. V dropped 7 bases and J dropped 3; count of bases not matched to a gene: 7. The CDR3 contains 13 residues. The chain's CDR3 is CSAEGTETDTQYF. CDR3 nucleotide sequence: TGCAGCGCTGAGGGGACAGAAACAGATACGCAGTATTTT.

J is TRBJ2-1 and V is TRBV5-5, with 9 bases aligning to TRBD1. The CDR3 is 15 amino acids. The germline V gene encodes CDR1 SGHKS and CDR2 YYEKEE (reference sequence). The V and J ends lost 1 base and 8 bases, in that order; junction bases with no gene match: 7. The CDR3 coding sequence is TGTGCCAGCAGCTTGTTCGCGGGACAGGGCGATGAGCAGTTCTTC. This sequence encodes CASSLFAGQGDEQFF.

This clonotype was detected many times. J is TRBJ1-2 and V is TRBV18; D is unresolved. Trimming pared 2 bases from V and 1 base from J, leaving 5 bases between. Germline CDR1 and CDR2: KGHSH and LQKENI. This CDR3 has 13 amino acids. The DNA of the CDR3 is TGTGCCAGCTCACCAGGGTATAACTATGGCTACACCTTC. This sequence encodes CASSPGYNYGYTF.

This clonotype was counted at least ten times. The CDR3 region is CASSLGRNWADTQYF. CDR3 nucleotides: TGTGCCAGCAGCTTGGGGAGGAACTGGGCAGATACGCAGTATTTT. The chain carries TRBV5-5 and TRBJ2-3, with a tentative D call TRBD2 (5 bases). The CDR3 consists of 15 residues. Germline assignment: CDR1 SGHKS and CDR2 YYEKEE (reference sequence). Trimming removed 0 bases at V and 4 bases at J, with 12 bases between.

Ten or more counts support this clonotype. V usage is TRBV28 and J usage is TRBJ2-7, with a possible D match to TRBD2 (7 bases). CDR3 length: 14 amino acids. With 10 bases removed from V and 2 bases from J, the gap between germline ends came to 18 bases. In germline, CDR1 is MDHEN, CDR2 SYDVKM. The CDR3 DNA reads TGTGCCACCGTTACACCGGGGGGCCCCTACGAGCAGTACTTC. Residues: CATVTPGGPYEQYF.

The chain links TRBV20-1 to TRBJ2-7, with 8 bases lining up with TRBD1. Germline-derived CDR1 and CDR2 are DFQATT and SNEGSKA (reference sequence). J lost 6 bases, V lost 2 bases, and 6 bases had no gene match. The CDR3 covers 13 residues. The CDR3 DNA reads as TGCAGTGCTAGAAGACAGGGGACGAGCGAGCAGTACTTC. Protein product: CSARRQGTSEQYF.

This clonotype has at least ten counts. V is TRBV28 and J is TRBJ1-5; D not resolved. This CDR3 has 16 residues. Trimming stripped 8 bases from V and 6 bases from J, with 23 bases between. Germline V gene lookup returns CDR1 MDHEN and CDR2 SYDVKM. The CDR3 DNA sequence: TGTGCCAGCGTCTATCCTGCTGGGCTATCTTCTCAGCCCCAGCATTTT. It is translated as CASVYPAGLSSQPQHF.

This clonotype was seen ten or more times. This sequence joins TRBV30 and TRBJ1-4; D gene ambiguous. Germline V lookup: CDR1 GTSNPN, CDR2 SVGIG (reference sequence). Trimming pared 2 bases from V and 1 base from J, leaving 8 bases between. The CDR3 loop spans 14 amino acids. The CDR3 loop reads CAWSKIVTNEKLFF. The CDR3 DNA is TGTGCCTGGAGTAAAATAGTAACTAATGAAAAACTGTTTTTT.

This clonotype was found once. The chain employs TRBV12-3 or TRBV12-4 and TRBJ1-2; 11 nucleotides align to TRBD1. CDR3 length: 18 residues. Germline trimming cut 7 bases from V and 3 bases from J; bases unmatched to any gene: 16. The CDR3 nucleotides are TGTGCCAGCAACCTATGGGGGACAGGGGGAACGGGCTACTATGGCTACACCTTC. Amino acid sequence: CASNLWGTGGTGYYGYTF.

The sample holds many counts of this clonotype. In DNA, the CDR3 is TGTGCCAGCACTGATGGACTAGCGGGGGTATTACAAGAGACCCAGTACTTC. This sequence encodes CASTDGLAGVLQETQYF. V and J are TRBV3-1 and TRBJ2-5, with TRBD2 matching over 13 bases. This CDR3 spans 17 amino acids. V was pared by 7 bases and J by 2 bases, with 10 bases of the junction left unmatched. Germline V gene sequence: CDR1 LGHDT, CDR2 YNNKEL (reference sequence).

Turning to this clonotype: Since no conserved phenylalanine or tryptophan closes the CDR3, a read error is the likely cause. The rearrangement links TRBV5-1 to TRBJ2-2, with 8 bases matching TRBD1. CDR3 length: 15 residues. Germline lookup yields CDR1 SGHRS and CDR2 YFSETQ. The ends lost 2 bases at V and 1 base at J; junction bases unmatched: 1. The CDR3 here is CASSFGTGNTGELFS. Here the CDR3 DNA reads TGCGCCAGCAGCTTCGGGACAGGGAACACCGGGGAGCTGTTTTCT.

This clonotype has at least ten counts. The chain joins TRBV28 to TRBJ1-3, with unresolved D. Trimming cost V 5 bases and J 0 bases, with 14 bases left between them. This CDR3 region has 16 residues. From germline, CDR1 is MDHEN and CDR2 SYDVKM. CDR3 protein: CASSTLPGVSGNTIYF. CDR3 coding DNA: TGTGCCAGCAGTACATTACCGGGAGTCTCTGGAAACACCATATATTTT.

The rearrangement joins TRBV4-1 to TRBJ2-7, with a possible D match to TRBD1 (5 bases). CDR1 and CDR2 from the germline V gene are MGHRA and YSYEKL. The ends were cut back, 3 bases at V and 7 bases at J, with 22 bases in the middle. The CDR3 has 16 amino acids. This CDR3 reads CASSQEPAGYGWEQYF. The CDR3, as DNA: TGCGCCAGCAGCCAGGAACCGGCAGGGTATGGCTGGGAGCAGTACTTC.